What follows are 6 T cell receptor beta chains derived from one specimen sequenced in a study of T-cell reconstitution after alpha-beta-depleted transplantation in children. Unique molecular identifiers were used in preparing the TCRbeta library. TCRdb ran MiXCR on the PCR reads and lists one entry per CDR3 protein. The sample holds 330,000 or so distinct CDR3 sequences, roughly a tenth seen once. The sample in question was PBMCs, obtained before TCRalphabeta/CD19-depleted stem cell transplant. These receptors were collected from a boy in the first two years of life with acute myeloid leukemia, due to receive a stem cell transplant.

This clonotype turned up a few times. The chain joins TRBV7-6 to TRBJ2-7, with TRBD1 matching over 9 bases. The CDR3 runs 16 residues. CDR1 SGHVS and CDR2 FNYEAQ come from the germline V gene. V lost 1 base to trimming and J lost 4 bases; unmatched junction nucleotides: 8. In nucleotides, the CDR3 is TGTGCCAGCAGCTTAGTTCAGGACAGGGGCACATACGAGCAGTACTTC. As protein: CASSLVQDRGTYEQYF. Full variable domain (rest looked up from reference TRBV7-6 and TRBJ2-7): GAGVSQSPRYKVTKRGQDVALRCDPISGHVSLYWYRQALGQGPEFLTYFNYEAQQDKSGLPNDRFSAERPEGSISTLTIQRTEQRDSAMYRCASSLVQDRGTYEQYFGPGTRLTVT.

This chain's CDR3 is CARPYGYHSNQPQHF. In DNA, the CDR3 is TGTGCCCGACCCTACGGTTACCATAGCAATCAGCCCCAGCATTTT. The chain carries TRBV27 and TRBJ1-5, with D unclear. The CDR3 contains 15 residues. V lost 11 bases, J lost 0 bases, and 17 bases lay in between. Looked up from germline, CDR1 is MNHEY and CDR2 is SMNVEV (reference sequence).

This clonotype has a count of ten or more. This rearrangement joins TRBV21-1 to TRBJ2-5; no DNA check was done on the table's D call, TRBD1. TRBV21-1 is designated a pseudogene. The CDR3 has 13 residues. CDR3 loop: CASSKDPGECQYF. CDR3 nucleotide sequence: TGTGCCAGCAGCAAAGATCCAGGGGAATGCCAGTACTTC.

This clonotype was seen at least ten times. The chain combines TRBV21-1 with TRBJ2-7. TRBV21-1 is recorded as a pseudogene. This CDR3 has 9 residues. Here the CDR3 reads CASIREQYF. CDR3 in DNA: TGTGCCAGCATCAGGGAGCAGTACTTC.

This clonotype was counted at least ten times. The rearrangement joins TRBV12-3 or TRBV12-4 to TRBJ2-1; the match to TRBD2 covers 9 bases. CDR3 length: 15 amino acids. The ends lost 2 bases at V and 7 bases at J; junction bases unmatched: 6. For the CDR3, the DNA is TGTGCCAGCAGTTTATCCACTAGCGGGTTAAATGAGCAGTTCTTC. This translates into CASSLSTSGLNEQFF.

This clonotype has a count of ten or more. An end of the junction differs from the germline gene, which may be a read error. The CDR3: CASSGRDGNTDTQYF. The DNA for the CDR3 is TGTGCCAGCAGCGGCCGGGACGGGAACACAGATACCCAGTATTTT. J is TRBJ2-3 and V is TRBV9; D may be TRBD1 or TRBD2 (5 bases each). The germline CDR1 and CDR2 sequences are SGDLS and YYNGEE. The CDR3 runs to 15 residues.